These 3 T cell receptor beta chains were all obtained from the same sample, sequenced in a study of T-cell memory formation after mild COVID-19. TCRdb called the 5' RACE reads again in MiXCR, with one record for every CDR3 protein. The sample holds approximately 150,000 distinct CDR3 sequences; 15% to 20% are singletons and the top ten take 2% to 2.5%. The sequencing sample was made of PBMCs or a T cell subset sorted from them (not recorded which). These receptors were taken from an adult woman who had mild COVID-19 (a few samples of this study predate the infection). Cell type and time point are not known.

This clonotype has just a few counts. The chain joins TRBV20-1 to TRBJ2-1; 11 bases line up with TRBD2. Germline V gives CDR1 DFQATT, CDR2 SNEGSKA (reference sequence). V shed 4 bases, J shed 6 bases, and the junction held 8 bases outside the gene matches. This CDR3 has 15 amino acids. The CDR3 protein is CSATPALAGGNEQFF. CDR3 nucleotide sequence: TGCAGTGCTACCCCGGCCCTAGCGGGAGGCAATGAGCAGTTCTTC.

The table lists this clonotype with a few counts. The J gene is TRBJ2-1, the V gene TRBV12-3 or TRBV12-4; D is ambiguous. There are 15 residues in the CDR3. Trimming pared 6 bases from V and 8 bases from J, leaving 20 bases between. The CDR3 DNA is TGTGCCAGCAGCCCACCCAAGGGCGGCGTGCATGAGCAGTTCTTC. Protein: CASSPPKGGVHEQFF.

V is TRBV29-1 and J is TRBJ2-7, with D hard to call. Germline lookup yields CDR1 SQVTM and CDR2 ANQGSEA. This CDR3 has 13 amino acids. Trimming took off 5 bases at V and 1 base at J, with 12 bases between the two ends. The CDR3 nucleotides read TGCAGCGTTCGGGTCCTCTCGTCCTACGAGCAGTACTTC. It codes for CSVRVLSSYEQYF.